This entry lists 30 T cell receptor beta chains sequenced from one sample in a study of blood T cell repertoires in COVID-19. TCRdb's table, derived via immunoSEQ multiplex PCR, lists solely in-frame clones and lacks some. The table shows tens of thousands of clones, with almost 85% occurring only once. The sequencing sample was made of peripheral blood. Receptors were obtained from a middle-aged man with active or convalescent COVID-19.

This CDR3 reads CASSRQDQETQYF. In DNA, the CDR3 is TGTGCCAGCAGCAGACAGGACCAAGAGACCCAGTACTTC. V and J are TRBV6-6 and TRBJ2-5; D perhaps matches TRBD1 (6 bases). Deletions cut 6 bases from V and 0 bases from J, with 8 bases between. There are 13 residues in the CDR3. Germline V lookup: CDR1 MNHNY, CDR2 SVGAGI (reference sequence).

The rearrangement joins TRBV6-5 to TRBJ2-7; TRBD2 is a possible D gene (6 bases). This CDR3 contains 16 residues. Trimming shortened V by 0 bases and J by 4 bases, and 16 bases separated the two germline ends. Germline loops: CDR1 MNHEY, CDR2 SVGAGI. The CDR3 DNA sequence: TGTGCCAGCAGTTACTCAGGGAGGAATTTTGATTACGAGCAGTACTTC. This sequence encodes CASSYSGRNFDYEQYF.

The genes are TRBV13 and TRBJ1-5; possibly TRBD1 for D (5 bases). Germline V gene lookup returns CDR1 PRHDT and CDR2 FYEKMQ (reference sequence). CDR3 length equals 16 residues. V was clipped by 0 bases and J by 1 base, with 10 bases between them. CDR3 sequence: CASSLGDRKSNQPQHF. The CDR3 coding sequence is TGTGCCAGCAGCTTAGGAGACAGAAAAAGCAATCAGCCCCAGCATTTT.

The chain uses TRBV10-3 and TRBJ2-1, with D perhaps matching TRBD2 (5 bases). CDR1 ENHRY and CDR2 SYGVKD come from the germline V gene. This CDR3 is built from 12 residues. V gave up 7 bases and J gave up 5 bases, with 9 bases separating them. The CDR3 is CAINGIDNEQFF. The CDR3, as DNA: TGTGCCATCAACGGGATCGACAATGAGCAGTTCTTC.

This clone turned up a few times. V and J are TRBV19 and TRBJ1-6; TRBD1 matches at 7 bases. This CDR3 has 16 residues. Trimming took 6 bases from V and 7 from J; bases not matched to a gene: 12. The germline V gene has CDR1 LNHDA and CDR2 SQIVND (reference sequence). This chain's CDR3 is CASSVSGQPENSPLHF. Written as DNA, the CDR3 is TGTGCCAGTAGCGTTTCGGGACAGCCCGAGAATTCACCCCTCCACTTT.

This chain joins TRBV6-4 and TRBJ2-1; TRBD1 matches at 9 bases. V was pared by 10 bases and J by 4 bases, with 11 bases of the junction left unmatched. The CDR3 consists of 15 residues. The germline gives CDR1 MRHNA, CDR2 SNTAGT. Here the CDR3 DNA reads TGTGCCACTCGGCGGTCCGGGACAGGGTACAATGAGCAGTTCTTC. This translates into CATRRSGTGYNEQFF.

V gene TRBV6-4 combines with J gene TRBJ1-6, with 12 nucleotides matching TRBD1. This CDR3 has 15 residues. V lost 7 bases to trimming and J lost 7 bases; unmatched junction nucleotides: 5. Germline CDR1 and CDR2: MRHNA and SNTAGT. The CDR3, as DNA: TGTGCCAGCACCCTCGGGACAGGGGGCAATTCACCCCTCCACTTT. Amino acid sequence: CASTLGTGGNSPLHF.

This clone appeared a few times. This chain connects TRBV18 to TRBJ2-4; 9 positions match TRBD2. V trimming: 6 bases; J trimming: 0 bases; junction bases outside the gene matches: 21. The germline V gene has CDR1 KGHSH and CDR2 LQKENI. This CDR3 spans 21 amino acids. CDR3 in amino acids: CASSETSSLAGNVLAKNIQYF. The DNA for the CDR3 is TGTGCCAGCTCGGAAACCTCCTCCCTAGCGGGGAACGTACTAGCCAAAAACATTCAGTACTTC.

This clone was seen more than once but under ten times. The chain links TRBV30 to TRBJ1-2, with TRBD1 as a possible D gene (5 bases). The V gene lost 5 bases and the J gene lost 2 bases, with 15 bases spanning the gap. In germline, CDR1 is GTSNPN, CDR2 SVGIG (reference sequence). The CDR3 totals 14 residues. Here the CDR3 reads CAWRAGGGNYGYTF. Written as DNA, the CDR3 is TGTGCCTGGCGCGCGGGGGGGGGAAACTATGGCTACACCTTC.

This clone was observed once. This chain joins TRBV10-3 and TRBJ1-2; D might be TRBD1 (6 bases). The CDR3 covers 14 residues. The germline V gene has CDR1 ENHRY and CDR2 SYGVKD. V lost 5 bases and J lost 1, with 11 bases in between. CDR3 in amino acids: CAISRDTLNYGYTF. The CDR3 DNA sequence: TGTGCCATCAGTAGGGACACACTTAACTATGGCTACACCTTC.

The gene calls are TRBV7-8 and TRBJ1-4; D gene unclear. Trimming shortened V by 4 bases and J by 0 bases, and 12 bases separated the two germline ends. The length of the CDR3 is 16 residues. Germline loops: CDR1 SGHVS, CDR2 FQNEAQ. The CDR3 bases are TGTGCCAGCAGCTCCCTGCGACTTGCAACTAATGAAAAACTGTTTTTT. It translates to CASSSLRLATNEKLFF. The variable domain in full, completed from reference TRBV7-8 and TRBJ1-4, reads GAGVSQSPRYKVAKRGQDVALRCDPISGHVSLFWYQQALGQGPEFLTYFQNEAQLDKSGLPSDRFFAERPEGSVSTLKIQRTQQEDSAVYLCASSSLRLATNEKLFFGSGTQLSVL.

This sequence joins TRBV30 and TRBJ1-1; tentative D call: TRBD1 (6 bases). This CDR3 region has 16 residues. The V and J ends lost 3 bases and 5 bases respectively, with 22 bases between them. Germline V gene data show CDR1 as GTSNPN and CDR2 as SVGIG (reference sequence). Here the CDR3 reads CAWSGTGSGAKTEAFF. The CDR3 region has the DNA TGTGCCTGGAGCGGTACTGGATCAGGGGCGAAAACTGAAGCTTTCTTT.

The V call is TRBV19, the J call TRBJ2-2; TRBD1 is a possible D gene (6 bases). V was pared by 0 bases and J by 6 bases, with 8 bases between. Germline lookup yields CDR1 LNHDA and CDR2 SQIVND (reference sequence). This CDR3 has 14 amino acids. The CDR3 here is CASSIETGPGELFF. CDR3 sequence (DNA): TGTGCCAGTAGTATAGAAACAGGGCCCGGGGAGCTGTTTTTT.

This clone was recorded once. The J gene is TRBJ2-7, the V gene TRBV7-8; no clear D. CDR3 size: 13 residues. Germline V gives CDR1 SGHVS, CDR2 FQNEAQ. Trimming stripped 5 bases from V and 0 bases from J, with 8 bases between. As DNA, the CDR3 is TGTGCCAGCAGCCCGCGCGCCTCCTACGAGCAGTACGTC. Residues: CASSPRASYEQYV.

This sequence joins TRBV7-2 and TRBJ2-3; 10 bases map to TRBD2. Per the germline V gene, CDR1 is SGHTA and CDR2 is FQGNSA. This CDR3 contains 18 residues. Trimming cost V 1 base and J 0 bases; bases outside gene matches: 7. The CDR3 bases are TGTGCCAGCAGCTTAGAGGCTAGCGGGGGAGCTAGCACAGATACGCAGTATTTT. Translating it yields CASSLEASGGASTDTQYF.

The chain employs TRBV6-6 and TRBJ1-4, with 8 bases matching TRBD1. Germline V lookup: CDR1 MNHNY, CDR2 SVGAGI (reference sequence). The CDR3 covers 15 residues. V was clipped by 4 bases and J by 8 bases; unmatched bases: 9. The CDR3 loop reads CASSLAPGGFEKLFF. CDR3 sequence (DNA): TGTGCCAGCAGTTTAGCCCCAGGGGGCTTCGAAAAACTGTTTTTT.

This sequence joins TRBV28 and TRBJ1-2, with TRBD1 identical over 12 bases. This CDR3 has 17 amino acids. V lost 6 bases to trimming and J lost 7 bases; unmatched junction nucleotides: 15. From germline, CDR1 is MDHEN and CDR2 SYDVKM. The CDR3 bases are TGTGCCAGCAGCCCGATAGGGTGGGGGACAGGGGGCTCTGGCTACACCTTC. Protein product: CASSPIGWGTGGSGYTF.

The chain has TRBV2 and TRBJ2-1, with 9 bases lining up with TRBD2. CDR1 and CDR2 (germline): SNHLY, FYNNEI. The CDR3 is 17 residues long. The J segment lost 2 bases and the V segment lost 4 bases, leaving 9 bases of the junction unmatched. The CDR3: CASSGGSGGSAYNEQFF. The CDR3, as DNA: TGTGCCAGCAGTGGAGGTAGCGGGGGATCTGCCTACAATGAGCAGTTCTTC. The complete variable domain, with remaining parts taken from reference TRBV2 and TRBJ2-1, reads EPEVTQTPSHQVTQMGQEVILRCVPISNHLYFYWYRQILGQKVEFLVSFYNNEISEKSEIFDDQFSVERPDGSNFTLKIRSTKLEDSAMYFCASSGGSGGSAYNEQFFGPGTRLTVL.

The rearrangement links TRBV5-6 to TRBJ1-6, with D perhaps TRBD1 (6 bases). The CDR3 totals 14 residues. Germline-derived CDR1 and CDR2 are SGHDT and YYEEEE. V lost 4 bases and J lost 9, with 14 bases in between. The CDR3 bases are TGTGCCAGCAGCCGATCCGACAGGAGTTCACCCCTCCACTTT. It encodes CASSRSDRSSPLHF.

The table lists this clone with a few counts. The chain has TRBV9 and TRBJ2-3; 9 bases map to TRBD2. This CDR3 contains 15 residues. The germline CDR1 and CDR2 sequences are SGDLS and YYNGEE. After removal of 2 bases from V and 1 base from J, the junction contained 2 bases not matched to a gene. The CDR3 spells CASSVRTSGTDTQYF. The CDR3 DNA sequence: TGTGCCAGCAGCGTCAGGACTAGCGGCACAGATACGCAGTATTTT.

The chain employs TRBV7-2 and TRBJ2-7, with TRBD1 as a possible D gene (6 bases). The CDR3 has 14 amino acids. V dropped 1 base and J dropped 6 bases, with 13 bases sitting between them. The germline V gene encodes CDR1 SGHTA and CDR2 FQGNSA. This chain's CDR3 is CASSLGHTGIEQYF. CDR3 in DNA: TGTGCCAGCAGCTTAGGACATACAGGGATCGAGCAGTACTTC. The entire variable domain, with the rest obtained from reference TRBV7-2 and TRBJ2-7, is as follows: GAGVSQSPSNKVTEKGKDVELRCDPISGHTALYWYRQSLGQGLEFLIYFQGNSAPDKSGLPSDRFSAERTGGSVSTLTIQRTQQEDSAVYLCASSLGHTGIEQYFGPGTRLTVT.

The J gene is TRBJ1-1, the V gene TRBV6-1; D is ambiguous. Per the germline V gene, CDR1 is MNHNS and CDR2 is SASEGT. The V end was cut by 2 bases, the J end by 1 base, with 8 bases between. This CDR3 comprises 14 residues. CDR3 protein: CASSEPSPNTEAFF. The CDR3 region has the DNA TGTGCCAGCAGTGAACCCAGTCCGAACACTGAAGCTTTCTTT.

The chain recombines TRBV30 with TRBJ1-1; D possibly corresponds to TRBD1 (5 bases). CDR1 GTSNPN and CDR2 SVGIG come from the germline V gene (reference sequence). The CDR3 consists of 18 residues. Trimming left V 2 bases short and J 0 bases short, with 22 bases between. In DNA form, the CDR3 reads TGTGCCTGGAGTCCCGTACTTCAGGGAATCTGCTTGAACACTGAAGCTTTCTTT. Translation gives CAWSPVLQGICLNTEAFF.

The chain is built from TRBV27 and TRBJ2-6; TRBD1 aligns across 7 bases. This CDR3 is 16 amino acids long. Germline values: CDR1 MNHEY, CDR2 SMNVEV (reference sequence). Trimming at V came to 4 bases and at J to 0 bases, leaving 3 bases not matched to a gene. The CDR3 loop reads CASSSGTASGANVLTF. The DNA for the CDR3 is TGTGCCAGCAGTTCCGGGACAGCCTCTGGGGCCAACGTCCTGACTTTC.

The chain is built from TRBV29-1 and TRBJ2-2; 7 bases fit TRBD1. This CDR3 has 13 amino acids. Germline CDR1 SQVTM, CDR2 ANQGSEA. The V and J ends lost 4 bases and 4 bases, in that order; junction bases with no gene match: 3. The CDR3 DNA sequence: TGCAGCGTTGGGGGACAGACCACCGGGGAGCTGTTTTTT. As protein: CSVGGQTTGELFF.

As DNA, the CDR3 is TGTGCCAGCAGCCAGGTACCGGGGACCGGGGAGCTGTTTTTT. Amino acid sequence: CASSQVPGTGELFF. This chain joins TRBV3-1 (or the pseudogene TRBV3-2) and TRBJ2-2; D might be TRBD2 (5 bases). V was cut by 3 bases and J by 5 bases, with 10 bases left in between. The CDR3 sequence is 14 residues long. Germline CDR1 is LGHDT and CDR2 is YNNKEL (reference sequence).

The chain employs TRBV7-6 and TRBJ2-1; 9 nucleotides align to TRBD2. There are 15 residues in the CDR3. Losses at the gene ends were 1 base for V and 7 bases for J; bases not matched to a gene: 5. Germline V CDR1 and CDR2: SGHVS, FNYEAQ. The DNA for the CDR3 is TGTGCCAGCAGCTTAGACGCGGGGGGGCGGAATGAGCAGTTCTTC. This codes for CASSLDAGGRNEQFF.

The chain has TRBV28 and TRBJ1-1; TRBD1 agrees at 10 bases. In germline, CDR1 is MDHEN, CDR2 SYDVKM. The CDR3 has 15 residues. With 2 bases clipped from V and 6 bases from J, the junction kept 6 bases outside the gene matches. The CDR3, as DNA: TGTGCCAGCAGTTTAGGGGGACAGGGGATTTCTGAAGCTTTCTTT. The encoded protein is CASSLGGQGISEAFF.

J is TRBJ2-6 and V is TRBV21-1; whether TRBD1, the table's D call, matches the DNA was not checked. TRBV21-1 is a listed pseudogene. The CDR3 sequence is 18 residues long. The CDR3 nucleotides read TGTGCCAGCCGTCCTGTCGGACACCCCATGGATGGGGCCAACGTCCTGACTTTC. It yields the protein CASRPVGHPMDGANVLTF.

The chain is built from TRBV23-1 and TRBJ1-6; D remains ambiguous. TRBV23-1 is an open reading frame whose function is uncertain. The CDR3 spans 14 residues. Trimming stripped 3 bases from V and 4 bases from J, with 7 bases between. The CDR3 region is CASSQPAYNSPLHF. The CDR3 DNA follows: TGCGCCAGCAGTCAGCCCGCGTATAATTCACCCCTCCACTTT.